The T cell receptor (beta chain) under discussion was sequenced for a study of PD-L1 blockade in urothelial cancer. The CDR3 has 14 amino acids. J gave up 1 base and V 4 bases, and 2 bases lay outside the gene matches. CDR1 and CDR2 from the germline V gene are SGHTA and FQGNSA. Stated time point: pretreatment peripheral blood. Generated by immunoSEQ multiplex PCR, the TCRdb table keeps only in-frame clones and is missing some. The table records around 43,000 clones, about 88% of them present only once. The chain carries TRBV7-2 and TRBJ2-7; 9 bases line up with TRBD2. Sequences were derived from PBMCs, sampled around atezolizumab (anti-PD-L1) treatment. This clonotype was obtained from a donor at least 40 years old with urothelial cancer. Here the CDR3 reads CASSSSGGSYEQYF. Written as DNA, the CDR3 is TGTGCCAGCAGCTCCAGCGGGGGGTCCTACGAGCAGTACTTC.